This TCR beta chain derives from a study of T cells in Graves' hyperthyroidism and ophthalmopathy. CDR3 length: 17 amino acids. The V and J ends lost 1 base and 0 bases respectively, with 13 bases between them. Germline CDR1 is KGHSH and CDR2 is LQKENI. Lactation, pregnancy, other autoimmune disease or uncontrolled infection excluded patients. TCR beta CDR3 regions were amplified from RNA. The study used the HTBI primer set for a first-round RT-PCR of the TCR CDR3. TCRdb reanalysed the multiplex PCR reads using MiXCR and keeps one entry per CDR3 protein. The sample includes about 520,000 distinct CDR3 sequences, around 22% seen only once; the top ten take 11%. About this clonotype: The target antigen is unknown.

Study results and caveats: A model of 13 V-J pairs discriminated ophthalmopathy from stable hyperthyroidism.

This chain connects TRBV18 to TRBJ1-3; no definite D call. The origin of this receptor is a woman aged 25 to 39 with Graves' ophthalmopathy. Sequencing was performed on blood. CDR3 in DNA: TGTGCCAGCTCACCACAGGATCTTCTCCACTCTGGAAACACCATATATTTT. This sequence encodes CASSPQDLLHSGNTIYF. The full variable domain, its missing parts supplied by reference TRBV18 and TRBJ1-3, is NAGVMQNPRHLVRRRGQEARLRCSPMKGHSHVYWYRQLPEEGLKFMVYLQKENIIDESGMPKERFSAEFPKEGPSILRIQQVVRGDSAAYFCASSPQDLLHSGNTIYFGEGSWLTVV.